Detailed here is one TCR beta chain. This clone's antigen is unknown. No quality values exist for individual bases; no much larger clone is one base distant. Spanning cysteine to phenylalanine, the CDR3 consists of 15 amino acids. The retained sequence is limited to the CDR3, 45 bases, with the frame set at the first base. The V end gives up 6 bases and the J end 7 bases, leaving 7 bases in the junction not matched to a gene. CDR1 is given as MGHDK and CDR2 as SYGVNS, both from the germline V gene. The sample is drawn from a study of Ad26.COV2.S vaccination and SARS-CoV-2 variants (dated by TCRdb to 2020 to 2023). General notes on the study: Vaccine-arm donors came from COV1001, a multicentre, randomized, double-blind, placebo-controlled phase I-IIa trial of Ad26.COV2.S in healthy adults. Sequencing of the TCRbeta repertoire served to evaluate the specificity and breadth of SARS-CoV-2-reactive T cell receptors following Ad26.COV2.S vaccination. A total of 32 samples were included in the TCR-sequenced set, comprising about 20 Ad26.COV2.S vaccine recipients, 5 placebo recipients and 8 SARS-CoV-2 convalescent individuals. Blinding of investigators to trial group allocation was maintained during experiments and outcome assessment. Dosing of Ad26.COV2.S was intramuscular, at either 5x10^10 or 1x10^11 viral particles, delivered as one shot or as two shots spaced 56 days apart. Participants in the trial were split at random into five groups of five each, receiving low-dose or high-dose Ad26.COV2.S once or twice, or else placebo on both occasions. General findings and caveats noted by the study authors: After vaccination, spike-specific CD8+ and CD4+ T cell responses were reported to show substantial breadth. Non-spike TCR breadth was comparable between vaccine and placebo recipients, consistent with the vaccine containing only spike. It was noted by the authors that total T cell responses may have been underestimated by the TCR breadth and depth analyses. The study lacked the statistical power to compare responses across vaccine doses or regimens. Compared with placebo recipients, Ad26.COV2.S recipients showed higher spike-specific TCR breadth (P = 0.0014).

TCRbeta CDR3 regions were sequenced with the immunoSEQ Assay. After extraction, genomic DNA underwent amplification by bias-controlled multiplex PCR, followed by high-throughput sequencing. In the original analysis: To quantify the absolute abundance of each unique TCRbeta CDR3 region, sequences were collapsed and filtered. Usable DNA was measured by amplifying reference genes present in all nucleated cells, and TCRbeta template counts were normalized to that usable DNA to estimate T cell fraction. Repertoire TCRs were annotated as SARS-CoV-2-specific by exact matching of V gene, CDR3 amino acid sequence and J gene to a known reactive TCR set. The reference SARS-CoV-2 TCR set came from MIRA and was filtered for enrichment in COVID-19-positive ImmuneCODE repertoires, removing public or cross-reactive TCRs. Based on the MIRA antigens, annotated TCRs were further analysed at the level of specific ORF or position within ORF. Breadth was defined as the number of annotated unique rearrangements divided by the total number of unique productive rearrangements, and depth was defined as the summed frequency of the annotated unique rearrangements. Two-sided Wilcoxon rank-sum tests were used to compare TCR breadth between groups. Held by TCRdb, this immuneACCESS table contains in-frame sequences only and omits some clones. Under half of the omission traces to an unresolved V gene where checked; the cause of the rest is unknown. D and trimming were read from the DNA, whereas the V and J calls and clone size are those reported in that table. In all, the sample holds about 350,000 clones, and around 89% of those were seen once. Of the sample, 6.4% falls within the top ten clones.

Reading the label with the study, this specimen's treatment or condition is: about 20 received Ad26.COV2.S at low or high dose, single or two shots; about 5 received placebo; per-sample allocation not given. For vaccine and placebo recipients, the sequenced repertoires came from samples collected on day 63 after the first injection. Cohort 1b enrolled roughly 25 adults aged 18-55 years at a single site in Boston, USA, between 29 July and 7 August 2020. Ad26.COV2.S was a replication-incompetent adenovirus type 26 vector that expressed a prefusion-stabilized SARS-CoV-2 spike protein derived from the original Wuhan strain.

This receptor was obtained from a person aged 18-60 years who received the Ad26.COV2.S COVID-19 vaccine or a placebo. This sample comprised peripheral blood, obtained in a trial of Ad26.COV2.S vaccine versus placebo. The rearrangement combines TRBV25-1 with TRBJ2-1, and 12 junctional nucleotides match TRBD2. The nucleotide sequence reads as follows: TGTGCCAGCAGGAAACCGGGACTAGCGGGTAATGAGCAGTTCTTC. Translated, it reads CASRKPGLAGNEQFF.